The present T cell receptor (beta chain) was sequenced within a study of beta chain features in type 1 diabetes (dated by TCRdb to about 2018). Regarding the research as a whole: No differences in mean age, gender distribution, total cell number or subset yield were found between patients and healthy donors. In the study, recently diagnosed type 1 diabetes patients and matched healthy donors were compared on the TCRB repertoires of their sorted circulating CD4+ T cell subsets. Across all samples, some 110,000,000 sorted cells were examined, and cell number per subset correlated strongly with RNA yield. Naive and central memory subsets were obtained from all 30 or so donors, but regulatory and stem cell-like memory subsets were isolated from only 8 patients and 8 healthy donors.

The entire amount of isolated RNA was reverse transcribed using the High Capacity cDNA Reverse Transcription Kit, so the sequenced TCRB transcripts were expressed ones. Naive, central memory and regulatory T cell samples underwent deep immunoSEQ sequencing, averaging around 4 million total reads per sample. Sorted cells were lysed in RLT buffer and RNA was extracted with DNase-treated RNeasy Micro or Mini kits, depending on cell number. Each cell subset was processed separately to prevent cross-contamination, with patient and healthy donor samples processed together. TCRB sequences were amplified from cDNA with the immunoSEQ multiplex PCR, producing 87-bp fragments spanning the CDR3 region. Amplicons were sequenced on the Illumina HiSeq platform. Turning to the authors' computational methods: PCR bias was computationally corrected using synthetic template baselines, reads within Hamming distance 2 were collapsed, and singletons that could not be merged were discarded. By aligning reads against IMGT, V, D and J genes, CDR3 length, and insertions or deletions at six rearrangement sites were assigned. Within each subset, clonotype counts were normalized to sorted cell number, and only after that were true diversity and Gini coefficients computed with the tcR R package. The overlap coefficient, calculated on TCRB nucleotide sequences, was used to measure repertoire sharing. Out-of-frame TCRB sequences from naive cells were analyzed as a proxy for the pre-selection repertoire. As stored in TCRdb, this immuneACCESS dataset retains in-frame rearrangements with V and J assigned. A fraction of the clones does not appear; measured against another copy, unresolved V genes explain less than half of the discrepancy, and the remainder lacks a known reason. For V, J and clone size, that table is used; D and trimming come from the DNA. The sample yields 450,000 to 600,000 clones; 30% were counted once. Around 0.065% of the sample is taken by the ten largest.

Each donor gave one peripheral blood draw, about 100 mL on average, collected into heparinised tubes. A BD FACSAria II and a panel including CD45RO, CCR7, CD25, CD127, CD95 and CD27 were used to sort naive, central memory, regulatory and stem cell-like memory CD4+ T cells. Purity was above 98% for every sorted population. Right away, PBMCs were isolated by Lymphoprep density gradient centrifugation and were stained directly, with no culture step. So that batch effects would be minimized, each experiment stained and sorted samples in pairs, pairing one healthy donor with one patient. The paper as a whole reports these results and caveats: A moderate but significant shortening of TCRB CDR3 length was observed in type 1 diabetes patients in all four CD4+ subsets. Fewer insertions and more nucleotide deletions at VDJ recombination sites were observed in patients with type 1 diabetes, implying thymic rearrangement abnormalities. The naive, central memory and regulatory TCRB repertoires appeared to resemble one another more closely among patients than among healthy donors. Because cDNA rather than genomic DNA was sequenced, highly expressing activated cells could have been over-represented, although no difference in activation and CD3 levels was found between groups. Because the HLA sub-analyses included only small numbers of individuals, any influence of HLA type on TCRB rearrangement was left unresolved. Shorter templates might be favored by PCR, yet because patient and control samples were amplified and corrected together, any such skew would affect both groups equally.

Trimming takes 7 bases from V and 5 bases from J, and the germline ends sit 17 bases apart. The CDR3 runs 15 residues from the cysteine to the phenylalanine. The entry retains the CDR3 DNA only, 45 bases that are in frame from base 1. The germline V gene (reference sequence) specifies LNHNV as CDR1 and YYDKDF as CDR2. Concerning this clone: The antigen it binds to is not known. No much larger clone exists at a distance of one base, and base qualities are not known.

The sequence joins TRBV15 to TRBJ1-4; TRBD1 could be the D gene, as 5 bases match. Sequenced material: naive CD4+ T cells from blood. The cell subset or site label, as the study defines it: true naive CD4+ T cells. The TCR was taken from a man younger than 30 in good health. The CDR3 region: CATTLYGALNEKLFF. The nucleotides are TGTGCCACCACCCTATACGGGGCCTTAAATGAAAAACTGTTTTTT.